This T cell receptor (beta chain) was obtained from a study of blood T cell repertoires in COVID-19. The germline gives CDR1 MNHNS, CDR2 SASEGT. Trimming shortened V by 7 bases and J by 4 bases, and 13 bases separated the two germline ends. The CDR3 totals 14 residues. Assay used: immunoSEQ multiplex PCR; TCRdb lists only in-frame clones, some missing. The sample contains about 180,000 clones, 84% of which appear only once. Input material: PBMCs or T cells enriched from blood (not recorded which). This sequence was found in a middle-aged man who had recovered from COVID-19. The chain employs TRBV6-1 and TRBJ1-4; no clear D gene. CDR3 DNA sequence: TGTGCCAGCACCACCGGTAGACTTAATGAAAAACTGTTTTTT. This encodes CASTTGRLNEKLFF.